A selection of T cell receptor beta chains follows, all from one sample in a study of blood T cell repertoires in COVID-19. TCRdb's table, derived via immunoSEQ multiplex PCR, lists solely in-frame clones and lacks some. Of a few hundred thousand clones listed, about 90% are singletons. The specimen was peripheral blood. The origin of the receptors is a man in his forties or fifties with acute or convalescent COVID-19. Each CDR3 is given with its conserved first and last residue. Fields, in order: clone size, J gene, D gene, V gene, CDR3 protein, CDR3 DNA. A D gene is named only where the DNA matches it firmly. Size is omitted from some rows. Given values are once, few, many or a class for expanded clones.

size: .
J: TRBJ1-5
D: .
V: TRBV7-2
CDR3: CASSFAGNNQPQHF
DNA: TGTGCCAGCAGCTTCGCGGGGAACAATCAGCCCCAGCATTTT

size: .
J: TRBJ2-2
D: .
V: TRBV15
CDR3: CATRERTGELFF
DNA: TGTGCCACCAGGGAGAGAACCGGGGAGCTGTTTTTT

size: .
J: TRBJ2-7
D: .
V: TRBV27
CDR3: CASSSGRSYEQYF
DNA: TGTGCCAGCAGTAGCGGAAGAAGCTACGAGCAGTACTTC

size: .
J: TRBJ2-1
D: .
V: TRBV10-2
CDR3: CASRADYNNEQFF
DNA: TGCGCCAGCAGGGCGGACTATAACAATGAGCAGTTCTTC

size: .
J: TRBJ2-1
D: .
V: TRBV18
CDR3: CASSPYRVPDEQFF
DNA: TGTGCCAGCTCACCGTACCGGGTGCCCGATGAGCAGTTCTTC

size: once
J: TRBJ2-3
D: TRBD2
V: TRBV6-1
CDR3: CASSEVSSGGSNTQYF
DNA: TGTGCCAGCAGTGAAGTGAGTAGCGGGGGGTCGAATACGCAGTATTTT

size: .
J: TRBJ1-4
D: TRBD1
V: TRBV19
CDR3: CASQRTGFQKLFF
DNA: TGTGCCAGTCAAAGGACAGGGTTTCAAAAACTGTTTTTT

size: .
J: TRBJ1-5
D: .
V: TRBV2
CDR3: CASSDLEGIQPQHF
DNA: TGTGCCAGCAGTGATTTGGAGGGGATCCAGCCCCAGCATTTT

size: .
J: TRBJ2-1
D: .
V: TRBV27
CDR3: CASSLVGQGGNEQFF
DNA: TGTGCCAGCAGTTTAGTGGGCCAGGGGGGCAATGAGCAGTTCTTC

size: .
J: TRBJ2-2
D: .
V: TRBV28
CDR3: CASSLSSTGELFF
DNA: TGTGCCAGCAGTTTATCCTCCACCGGGGAGCTGTTTTTT

size: .
J: TRBJ2-2
D: .
V: TRBV2
CDR3: CAVSPYLGTNGELFF
DNA: TGTGCCGTCTCCCCTTATCTAGGAACAAACGGGGAGCTGTTTTTT

size: .
J: TRBJ2-1
D: TRBD1
V: TRBV7-3
CDR3: CASSLGRDRVSAEQFF
DNA: TGTGCCAGCAGCTTAGGTCGGGACAGGGTTAGTGCTGAGCAGTTCTTC

size: .
J: TRBJ2-5
D: .
V: TRBV5-1
CDR3: CASSLEGEETQYF
DNA: TGCGCCAGCAGCTTGGAGGGAGAAGAGACCCAGTACTTC

size: .
J: TRBJ1-5
D: .
V: TRBV9
CDR3: CASSVETGHNQPQHF
DNA: TGTGCCAGCAGCGTAGAGACAGGCCACAATCAGCCCCAGCATTTT

size: .
J: TRBJ1-4
D: .
V: TRBV19
CDR3: CASSPRDLNEKLFF
DNA: TGTGCCAGTAGCCCTCGGGATTTAAATGAAAAACTGTTTTTT

size: few
J: TRBJ1-6
D: .
V: TRBV7-6
CDR3: CASSFTSTLYNSPLHF
DNA: TGTGCCAGCAGCTTTACCTCCACACTATATAATTCACCCCTCCACTTT

size: .
J: TRBJ1-2
D: .
V: TRBV24-1
CDR3: CATSDSQNYGYTF
DNA: TGTGCCACCAGTGATTCCCAGAACTATGGCTACACCTTC

size: once
J: TRBJ2-2
D: .
V: TRBV4-2
CDR3: CASSQEAGGYTGELFF
DNA: TGTGCCAGCAGCCAAGAAGCAGGGGGGTACACCGGGGAGCTGTTTTTT

size: once
J: TRBJ1-1
D: TRBD1
V: TRBV6-2/TRBV6-3
CDR3: CASSWNRGIAGFNTEAFF
DNA: TGTGCCAGCAGCTGGAACAGGGGAATCGCGGGGTTTAACACTGAAGCTTTCTTT

size: .
J: TRBJ2-1
D: TRBD2
V: TRBV9
CDR3: CASSGYFSGREEQFF
DNA: TGTGCCAGCAGCGGGTACTTTAGCGGGAGAGAGGAGCAGTTCTTC

size: .
J: TRBJ2-7
D: .
V: TRBV19
CDR3: CASSINTRYEQYF
DNA: TGTGCCAGTAGTATAAACACCCGATACGAGCAGTACTTC

size: .
J: TRBJ1-1
D: .
V: TRBV5-4
CDR3: CASSPGQYTEAFF
DNA: TGTGCCAGCAGCCCCGGACAGTACACTGAAGCTTTCTTT

size: once
J: TRBJ2-7
D: .
V: TRBV27
CDR3: CASRYRNGLSEQYF
DNA: TGTGCCAGCAGGTACCGCAATGGGCTCTCCGAGCAGTACTTC

size: .
J: TRBJ1-1
D: .
V: TRBV12-3/TRBV12-4
CDR3: CASRPQANTEAFF
DNA: TGTGCCAGTCGCCCGCAGGCTAACACTGAAGCTTTCTTT

size: .
J: TRBJ2-7
D: TRBD1
V: TRBV13
CDR3: CASSPRGQGGGEQYF
DNA: TGTGCCAGCAGCCCGAGGGGACAGGGAGGAGGCGAGCAGTACTTC

size: .
J: TRBJ2-7
D: TRBD1
V: TRBV29-1
CDR3: CSVRTGLSYEQYF
DNA: TGCAGCGTTCGGACAGGGCTTTCCTACGAGCAGTACTTC

size: once
J: TRBJ1-1
D: .
V: TRBV25-1
CDR3: CASSALDGQNTNTEAFF
DNA: TGTGCCAGCAGTGCCCTCGACGGACAGAATACGAACACTGAAGCTTTCTTT

size: once
J: TRBJ1-6
D: .
V: TRBV2
CDR3: CASSWRQANSPLHF
DNA: TGTGCCAGCAGTTGGCGACAGGCGAATTCACCCCTCCACTTT

size: .
J: TRBJ2-4
D: .
V: TRBV5-1
CDR3: CASSLEQGTKNIQYF
DNA: TGCGCCAGCAGCCTCGAACAGGGAACCAAAAACATTCAGTACTTC

size: .
J: TRBJ2-7
D: TRBD1
V: TRBV27
CDR3: CASSGDSSYEQYF
DNA: TGTGCCAGCAGTGGGGACAGCTCCTACGAGCAGTACTTC

size: .
J: TRBJ2-5
D: TRBD1
V: TRBV28
CDR3: CASSPPGQGKETQYF
DNA: TGTGCCAGCAGCCCTCCGGGACAGGGAAAAGAGACCCAGTACTTC

size: few
J: TRBJ1-1
D: TRBD1
V: TRBV7-2
CDR3: CASSFNPTGVNTEAFF
DNA: TGTGCCAGCAGCTTCAATCCGACAGGGGTGAACACTGAAGCTTTCTTT

size: .
J: TRBJ2-2
D: TRBD2
V: TRBV5-6
CDR3: CASSSTRGLAGVTGELFF
DNA: TGTGCCAGCAGCTCAACCCGGGGACTAGCGGGAGTCACCGGGGAGCTGTTTTTT

size: .
J: TRBJ2-7
D: .
V: TRBV3-1/TRBV3-2
CDR3: CASSQVIEGEQYF
DNA: TGTGCCAGCAGCCAAGTAATAGAGGGCGAGCAGTACTTC

size: .
J: TRBJ1-5
D: TRBD1
V: TRBV19
CDR3: CASSIERDRGYNQPQHF
DNA: TGTGCCAGTAGTATAGAAAGGGACAGGGGATACAATCAGCCCCAGCATTTT

size: .
J: TRBJ1-2
D: TRBD1
V: TRBV7-2
CDR3: CASSSGQGVDYGYTF
DNA: TGTGCCAGCAGCTCCGGACAGGGGGTTGACTATGGCTACACCTTC

size: .
J: TRBJ2-5
D: .
V: TRBV29-1
CDR3: CSVYGQRQETQYF
DNA: TGCAGCGTTTATGGACAGCGCCAAGAGACCCAGTACTTC

size: .
J: TRBJ1-1
D: .
V: TRBV10-3
CDR3: CAMTRDTVNTEAFF
DNA: TGTGCCATGACTCGGGACACGGTGAACACTGAAGCTTTCTTT

size: .
J: TRBJ1-6
D: TRBD1
V: TRBV7-9
CDR3: CASSGTGNNSPLHF
DNA: TGTGCCAGCAGCGGGACAGGGAACAATTCACCCCTCCACTTT

size: .
J: TRBJ2-3
D: TRBD1
V: TRBV27
CDR3: CASSLSDRGSNTQYF
DNA: TGTGCCAGCAGTTTATCGGACAGGGGGTCAAATACGCAGTATTTT

size: once
J: TRBJ1-4
D: .
V: TRBV28
CDR3: CASSLEKLDEKLFF
DNA: TGTGCCAGCAGTTTGGAGAAGTTAGATGAAAAACTGTTTTTT

size: .
J: TRBJ2-7
D: .
V: TRBV27
CDR3: CASSSPHTQGLYEQYF
DNA: TGTGCCAGCAGTTCCCCCCACACCCAGGGCCTCTACGAGCAGTACTTC

size: .
J: TRBJ2-1
D: .
V: TRBV27
CDR3: CASSLDRQRHNEQFF
DNA: TGTGCCAGCAGTTTAGACCGACAGAGGCACAATGAGCAGTTCTTC

size: .
J: TRBJ2-3
D: .
V: TRBV29-1
CDR3: CSVEGDPRVSTDTQYF
DNA: TGCAGCGTTGAGGGAGATCCCCGAGTTAGCACAGATACGCAGTATTTT

size: .
J: TRBJ2-2
D: TRBD1
V: TRBV10-3
CDR3: CAIRTGGNTGELFF
DNA: TGTGCCATCAGGACAGGGGGGAACACCGGGGAGCTGTTTTTT

size: .
J: TRBJ2-2
D: .
V: TRBV29-1
CDR3: CSVRPTQNTGELFF
DNA: TGCAGCGTCCGACCGACACAGAACACCGGGGAGCTGTTTTTT

size: .
J: TRBJ1-2
D: TRBD1
V: TRBV19
CDR3: CASSIPAGTVNYGYTF
DNA: TGTGCCAGTAGTATTCCCGCCGGGACAGTTAACTATGGCTACACCTTC

size: medium-sized
J: TRBJ2-7
D: TRBD1
V: TRBV5-1
CDR3: CASSLEGADPYEQYF
DNA: TGCGCCAGCAGCTTGGAGGGGGCGGACCCCTACGAGCAGTACTTC

size: .
J: TRBJ1-6
D: .
V: TRBV7-8
CDR3: CASSLKGTGGRSNSPLHF
DNA: TGTGCCAGCAGCTTAAAGGGGACCGGGGGGAGAAGTAATTCACCCCTCCACTTT

size: .
J: TRBJ1-5
D: .
V: TRBV20-1
CDR3: CSASLGGAGEPQHF
DNA: TGCAGTGCTAGTTTAGGGGGTGCAGGCGAGCCCCAGCATTTT

size: once
J: TRBJ1-6
D: .
V: TRBV7-8
CDR3: CASSPGAGFNSPLHF
DNA: TGTGCCAGCAGCCCTGGGGCAGGGTTCAATTCACCCCTCCACTTT

size: few
J: TRBJ1-2
D: TRBD1
V: TRBV5-1
CDR3: CASSLIPGQGNGYTF
DNA: TGCGCCAGCAGCCTAATACCGGGACAGGGAAATGGCTACACCTTC

size: .
J: TRBJ2-1
D: .
V: TRBV30
CDR3: CALGAALGAEQFF
DNA: TGTGCCTTAGGGGCGGCCCTTGGGGCTGAGCAGTTCTTC

size: .
J: TRBJ2-1
D: .
V: TRBV5-5
CDR3: CASSLGAGAPFAFF
DNA: TGTGCCAGCAGCTTGGGGGCGGGGGCCCCATTCGCGTTCTTC

size: .
J: TRBJ2-3
D: .
V: TRBV5-4
CDR3: CASSPGTGRGTDTQYF
DNA: TGTGCCAGCAGCCCGGGAACGGGCAGGGGTACAGATACGCAGTATTTT